This TCR beta chain is from a study of blood T cell repertoires in COVID-19. Sequencing was performed with immunoSEQ multiplex PCR; in TCRdb, only in-frame clones are kept and a portion is missing. Of roughly 100,000 clones in the sample, 91% were seen once. This clone has just a few counts. The length of the CDR3 is 14 residues. From germline, CDR1 is SGHAT and CDR2 FQNNGV. Trimming pared 6 bases from V and 2 bases from J, leaving 14 bases between. Sequencing was carried out using peripheral blood. The chain recombines TRBV11-2 with TRBJ2-7; weak D call: TRBD2 (5 bases). The clonotype was recovered from a human donor in a cohort sampled during active COVID-19. CDR3 region: CASRDAGSTYEQYF. The CDR3 DNA follows: TGTGCCAGCAGAGATGCGGGCTCGACCTACGAGCAGTACTTC.